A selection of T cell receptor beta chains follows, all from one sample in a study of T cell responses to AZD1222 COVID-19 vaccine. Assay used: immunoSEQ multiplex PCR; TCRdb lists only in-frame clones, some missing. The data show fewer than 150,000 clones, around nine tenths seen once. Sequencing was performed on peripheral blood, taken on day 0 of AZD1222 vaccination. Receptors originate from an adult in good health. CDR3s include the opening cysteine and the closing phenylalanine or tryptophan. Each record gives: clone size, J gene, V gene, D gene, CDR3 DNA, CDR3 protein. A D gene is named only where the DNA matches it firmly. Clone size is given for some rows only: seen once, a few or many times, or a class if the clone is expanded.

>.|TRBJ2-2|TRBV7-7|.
TGTGCCAGCAGCTTGATCAGAGCTGGCGGTCGTGGCACCGGGGAGCTGTTTTTT
CASSLIRAGGRGTGELFF
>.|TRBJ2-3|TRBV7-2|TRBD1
TGTGCCAGCAGCTTCCGACAGGGAACAGATACGCAGTATTTT
CASSFRQGTDTQYF
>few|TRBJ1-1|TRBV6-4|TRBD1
TGTGCCAGCAGTTGCAGGTCAACAGGGGTGGTCACTGAAGCTTTCTTT
CASSCRSTGVVTEAFF
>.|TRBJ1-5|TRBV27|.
TGTGCCAGCAGTTTAAGGGGGGGCAATCAGCCCCAGCATTTT
CASSLRGGNQPQHF
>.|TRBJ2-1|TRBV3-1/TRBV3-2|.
TGTGCCAGCAGCCAACAGGGTCGCGATGAGCAGTTCTTC
CASSQQGRDEQFF
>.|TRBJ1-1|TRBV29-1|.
TGCAGCGTTGAGTCGATGAACACTGAAGCTTTCTTT
CSVESMNTEAFF
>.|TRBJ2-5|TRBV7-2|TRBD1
TGTGCCAGCAGCTTAGCCCCACACAGGGGCCAGCCCGATGGGACCCAGTACTTC
CASSLAPHRGQPDGTQYF
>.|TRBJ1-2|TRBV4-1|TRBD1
TGCGCCAGCAGCCCAGAACCCGGGACAGGGGGACTATTGAACTATGGCTACACCTTC
CASSPEPGTGGLLNYGYTF
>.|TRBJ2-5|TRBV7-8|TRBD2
TGTGCCAGCAGCCCGCGCCTGCGCGGGGGTCAAGAGACCCAGTACTTC
CASSPRLRGGQETQYF
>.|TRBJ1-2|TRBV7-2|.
TGTGCCAGCAGCTTATCTGTTACGGCAGGGGAAACCTTC
CASSLSVTAGETF
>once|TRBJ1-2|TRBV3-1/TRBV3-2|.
TGTGCCAGCAGCCAGCAAGCCGGGACAAACTATGGCTACACCTTC
CASSQQAGTNYGYTF
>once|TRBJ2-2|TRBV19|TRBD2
TGTGCCAGTAGTATCAACTATGCGGGACTAGCGGGGGGGACGAACACCGGGGAGCTGTTTTTT
CASSINYAGLAGGTNTGELFF
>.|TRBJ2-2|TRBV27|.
TGTGCCAGCAGTCCCTCCGAGGGGACCGGGGAGCTGTTTTTT
CASSPSEGTGELFF
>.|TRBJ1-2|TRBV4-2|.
TGTGCCAGCAGCCAAGCGGGGGTAGGCTACACCTTC
CASSQAGVGYTF
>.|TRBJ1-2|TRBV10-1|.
TGCGCCAGCAGTGAGTCCCGGCATCCGGCTCAACGAGGGGGCTACACCTTC
CASSESRHPAQRGGYTF
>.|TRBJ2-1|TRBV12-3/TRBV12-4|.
TGTGCCCTGGGAAGGGGTTACTACAATGAGCAGTTCTTC
CALGRGYYNEQFF
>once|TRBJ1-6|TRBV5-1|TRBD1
TGCGCCAGCAGCCCGGACAGGGTTAATTCACCCCTCCACTTT
CASSPDRVNSPLHF
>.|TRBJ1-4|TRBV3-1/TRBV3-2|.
TGTGCCAGCAGCCAAGTATTTGGTACTAATGAAAAACTGTTTTTT
CASSQVFGTNEKLFF
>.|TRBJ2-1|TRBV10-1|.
TGCGCCAGCAGTGAATCCCCAGGGGATGAGCAGTTCTTC
CASSESPGDEQFF
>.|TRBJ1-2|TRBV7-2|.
TGTGCCAGCAGCTCATATGTCGGGGCTTATGGCTACACCTTC
CASSSYVGAYGYTF
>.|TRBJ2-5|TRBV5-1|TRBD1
TGCGCCAGCAGCGCTGGACAGGGTTCGGAGACCCAGTACTTC
CASSAGQGSETQYF
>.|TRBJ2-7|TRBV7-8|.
TGTGCCAGCCGACAGGAGACAGGCTCCTACGAGCAGTACTTC
CASRQETGSYEQYF
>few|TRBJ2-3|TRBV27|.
TGTGCCAGCAGTTTGATCTCGGGGTTCACAGATACGCAGTATTTT
CASSLISGFTDTQYF
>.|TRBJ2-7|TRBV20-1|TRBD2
TGCAGTGCTAGTTCTGCAGCGGGGGTCAACGAGCAGTACTTC
CSASSAAGVNEQYF
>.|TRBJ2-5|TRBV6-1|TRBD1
TGTGCCAGCCGTGACAGGGTCGGGGAGACCCAGTACTTC
CASRDRVGETQYF
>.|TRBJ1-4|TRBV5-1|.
TGCGCCAGCGGAGCGGTAGGGCAGGTATCTGAAAAACTGTTTTTT
CASGAVGQVSEKLFF
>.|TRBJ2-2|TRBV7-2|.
TGTGCCAGCAGCTCTGGGGTGGTTACCGGGGAGCTGTTTTTT
CASSSGVVTGELFF
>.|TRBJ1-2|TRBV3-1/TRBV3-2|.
TGTGCCAGCAGCCCCCAAGGTTGGGGGAATAGTGCTGGCTACACCTTC
CASSPQGWGNSAGYTF
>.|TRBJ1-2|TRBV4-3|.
TGCGCCAGCAGCCAAGATACAGCTGAGGGAGATGTCTGGGGCTACACCTTC
CASSQDTAEGDVWGYTF
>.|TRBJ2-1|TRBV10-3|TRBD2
TGTGCCATCAGTGACCCGTTCGGGGCGGGGGGCACGACTAAATACAATGAGCAGTTCTTC
CAISDPFGAGGTTKYNEQFF
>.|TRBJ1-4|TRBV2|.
TGTGCCAGCAGTGAATCGGACAGAGTGGGCACTAATGAAAAACTGTTTTTT
CASSESDRVGTNEKLFF
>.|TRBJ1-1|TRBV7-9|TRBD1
TGTGCCAGCAGCTTCGAGACAGGGACTCTAATGAACACTGAAGCTTTCTTT
CASSFETGTLMNTEAFF
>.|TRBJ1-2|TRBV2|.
TGTGCCAGCGGGGTGAACTATGGCTACACCTTC
CASGVNYGYTF
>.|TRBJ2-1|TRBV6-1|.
TGTGCCAGCAGTGACACAGGGTCTATACTCGATGAGCAGTTCTTC
CASSDTGSILDEQFF
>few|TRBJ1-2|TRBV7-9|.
TGTGCCAGCAGCATCCCCCTAGCCTCTGAATATGGCTACACCTTC
CASSIPLASEYGYTF
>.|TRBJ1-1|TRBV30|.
TGTGCCTGGAGTCTCCGCCCCGATGCGGCTTTCTTT
CAWSLRPDAAFF
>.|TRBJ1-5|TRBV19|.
TGTGCCAGTAGTACTGTGGGGTCTGGCAATCAGCCCCAGCATTTT
CASSTVGSGNQPQHF
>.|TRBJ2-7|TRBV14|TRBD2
TGTGCCAGCAGCATGGGAGGGAGGTCTACCGCGTACTTC
CASSMGGRSTAYF
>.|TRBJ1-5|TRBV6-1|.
TGTGCCAGCAGTGACCAAAATCAGCCCCAGCATTTT
CASSDQNQPQHF
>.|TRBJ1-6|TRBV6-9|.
TGTGCCAGCAGTTCGGGGCAATATAATTCACCCCTCCACTTT
CASSSGQYNSPLHF
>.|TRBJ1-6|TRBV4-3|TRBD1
TGCGCCAGCAGCCAAACAGGGGGTCCAAGCTCCTATAATTCACCCCTCCACTTT
CASSQTGGPSSYNSPLHF
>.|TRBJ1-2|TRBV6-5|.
TGTGCCACCCTGGGGGGTGACTATGGCTACACCTTC
CATLGGDYGYTF
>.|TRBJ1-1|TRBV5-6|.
TGTGCCAGCAGCTTGGCCTGGTCGCGTATAGAAGGGTCTGAAGCTTTCTTT
CASSLAWSRIEGSEAFF
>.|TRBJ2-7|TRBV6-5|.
TGTGCCAGCAGGACACAGAACTTTATTCCCTACGAGCAGTACTTC
CASRTQNFIPYEQYF
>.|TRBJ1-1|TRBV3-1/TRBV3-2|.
TGTGCCAGCAGCCAAGAAGGAGGAACAGGGAGGGGCACTGAAGCTTTCTTT
CASSQEGGTGRGTEAFF
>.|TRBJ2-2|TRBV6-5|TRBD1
TGTGCCAGCCAGGGACAGGACACCGGGGAGCTGTTTTTT
CASQGQDTGELFF
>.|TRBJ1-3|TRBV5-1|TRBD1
TGCGCCAGCAGCGTGGGACAGGGAGACGGAAACACCATATATTTT
CASSVGQGDGNTIYF
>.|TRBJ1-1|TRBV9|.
TGTGCCAGCAGCCGAGGGGGGGACACTGAAGCTTTCTTT
CASSRGGDTEAFF
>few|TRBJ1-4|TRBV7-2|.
TGTGCCAGCAGCTCCGGACAGACTGAAAAACTGTTTTTT
CASSSGQTEKLFF